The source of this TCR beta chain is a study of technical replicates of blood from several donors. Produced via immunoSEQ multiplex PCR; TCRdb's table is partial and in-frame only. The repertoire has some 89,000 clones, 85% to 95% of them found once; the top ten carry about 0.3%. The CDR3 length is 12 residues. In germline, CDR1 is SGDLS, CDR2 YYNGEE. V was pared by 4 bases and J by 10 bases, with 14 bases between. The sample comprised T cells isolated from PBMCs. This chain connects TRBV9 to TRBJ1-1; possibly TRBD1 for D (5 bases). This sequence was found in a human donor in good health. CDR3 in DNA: TGTGCCAGCAGCTCCCCCGGGGGGGGAGCTTTCTTT. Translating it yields CASSSPGGGAFF.